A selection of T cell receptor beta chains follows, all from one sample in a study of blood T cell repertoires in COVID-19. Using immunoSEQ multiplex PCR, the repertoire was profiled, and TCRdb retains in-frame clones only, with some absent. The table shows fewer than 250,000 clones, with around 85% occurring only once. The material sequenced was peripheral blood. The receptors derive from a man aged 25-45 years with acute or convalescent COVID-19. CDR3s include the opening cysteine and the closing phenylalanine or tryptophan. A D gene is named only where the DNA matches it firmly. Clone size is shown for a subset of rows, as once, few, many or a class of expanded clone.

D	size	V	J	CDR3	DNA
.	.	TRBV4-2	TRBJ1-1	CASSQQGMYEAFF	TGTGCCAGCAGCCAACAGGGAATGTATGAAGCTTTCTTT
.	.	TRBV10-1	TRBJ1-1	CASSRGAGGTEAFF	TGCGCCAGCAGTCGCGGGGCTGGGGGCACTGAAGCTTTCTTT
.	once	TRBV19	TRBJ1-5	CASLAQGFNQPQHF	TGTGCCAGCCTAGCTCAGGGGTTTAATCAGCCCCAGCATTTT
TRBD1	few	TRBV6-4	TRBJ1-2	CASSDSGTGPYGYTF	TGTGCCAGCAGTGACTCCGGGACAGGGCCTTATGGCTACACCTTC
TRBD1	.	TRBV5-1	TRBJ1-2	CASSYAGQGNNGYTF	TGCGCCAGCAGCTACGCCGGACAGGGAAATAATGGCTACACCTTC
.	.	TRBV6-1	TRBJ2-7	CASSEALLYEQYF	TGTGCCAGCAGTGAAGCGCTTCTATACGAGCAGTACTTC
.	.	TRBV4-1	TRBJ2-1	CASSQILYAKQFF	TGCGCCAGCAGCCAAATACTCTATGCAAAGCAGTTCTTC
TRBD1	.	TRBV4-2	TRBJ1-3	CASSQEPQGTGSGNTIYF	TGTGCCAGCAGCCAAGAACCTCAGGGGACAGGGAGTGGAAACACCATATATTTT
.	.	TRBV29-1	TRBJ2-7	CSVAFSGGSAYEQYF	TGCAGCGTTGCTTTTTCAGGGGGGAGTGCCTACGAGCAGTACTTC
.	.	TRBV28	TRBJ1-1	CASSLGVPGNTEAFF	TGTGCCAGCAGCCTAGGGGTCCCGGGGAACACTGAAGCTTTCTTT
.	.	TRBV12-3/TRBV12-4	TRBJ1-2	CASSLPGERGYTF	TGTGCCAGCAGTTTACCAGGGGAACGGGGCTACACCTTC
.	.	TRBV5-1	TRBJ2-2	CASSGGTVFTGELFF	TGCGCCAGCAGCGGCGGGACAGTCTTCACCGGGGAGCTGTTTTTT
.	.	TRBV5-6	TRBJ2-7	CATSTSFLTYEQYF	TGTGCCACTTCGACTAGTTTTCTAACCTACGAGCAGTACTTC
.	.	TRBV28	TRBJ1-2	CASSLGEGRYGYTF	TGTGCCAGCAGTTTAGGCGAGGGTCGGTATGGCTACACCTTC
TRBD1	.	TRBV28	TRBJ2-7	CASSGGAGTGNSYEQYF	TGTGCCAGCAGTGGGGGGGCCGGGACAGGGAATTCCTACGAGCAGTACTTC
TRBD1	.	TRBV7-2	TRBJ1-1	CASSATGGRTEAFF	TGTGCCAGCAGCGCAACAGGGGGCAGGACTGAAGCTTTCTTT
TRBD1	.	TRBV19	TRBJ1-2	CASSMTDRVHHTF	TGTGCCAGTAGTATGACGGACAGGGTCCATCACACCTTC
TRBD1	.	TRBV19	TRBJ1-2	CASSSGQGGTYGYTF	TGTGCCAGTAGTTCGGGACAGGGGGGGACCTATGGCTACACCTTC
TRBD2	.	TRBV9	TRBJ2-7	CASSAGASGRYEQYF	TGTGCCAGCAGCGCGGGGGCTAGCGGGAGGTACGAGCAGTACTTC
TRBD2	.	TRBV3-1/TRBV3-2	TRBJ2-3	CASSRDSLAGGKYF	TGTGCCAGCAGCCGGGACTCACTAGCGGGGGGGAAGTATTTT
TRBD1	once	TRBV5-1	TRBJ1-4	CASSMGQGNEKLFF	TGCGCCAGCAGCATGGGACAGGGTAATGAAAAACTGTTTTTT
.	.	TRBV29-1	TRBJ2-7	CSATGQSYEQYF	TGCAGCGCTACCGGACAGTCCTACGAGCAGTACTTC
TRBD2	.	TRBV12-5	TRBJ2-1	CASGLAGGSYNEQFF	TGTGCTAGTGGTTTAGCGGGGGGATCCTACAATGAGCAGTTCTTC
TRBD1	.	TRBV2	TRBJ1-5	CASKPQGVAVNQPQHF	TGTGCCAGTAAACCACAGGGGGTCGCGGTCAATCAGCCCCAGCATTTT
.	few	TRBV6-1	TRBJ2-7	CASSDGGQSSYEQYF	TGTGCCAGCAGTGACGGTGGGCAGAGCTCCTACGAGCAGTACTTC